This TCR beta chain was recovered during a study of T cells after yellow fever vaccination. Across the whole study: The fractions with low cell numbers were processed using SMART-Seq v4 Ultra Low Input. Study-level results: A large majority of primary-vaccination clones showed up again after the booster (about 97% CD4, 75% to 90% CD8).

This clonotype came up a few times. The target antigen is unknown. In germline, CDR1 is GTSNPN, CDR2 SVGIG (reference sequence). This CDR3 is 17 amino acids long. The ends were cut back, 1 base at V and 0 bases at J, with 18 bases in the middle. By 5'RACE template switching, TCR cDNA was produced, with a universal primer site and UMIs added in the process. TCRdb recomputed calls from the 5' RACE reads with MiXCR, one row per CDR3 protein. The sample lists 300,000 to 350,000 distinct CDR3 sequences; around 4.3% were seen once. The sample here was PBMCs, taken 15 days after the yellow fever booster vaccination. J is TRBJ1-1 and V is TRBV30, with D perhaps TRBD1 (6 bases). The source is a young man who received the YFV17D yellow fever vaccine. The DNA for the CDR3 is TGTGCCTGGAGTGGCCCAGGGCTGAGGGGGATGAACACTGAAGCTTTCTTT. Its protein product is CAWSGPGLRGMNTEAFF.